This T cell receptor beta chain was retrieved from a study of shared clonotypes between healthy human individuals. In the study overall: Donors consisted of two women and three men between 18 and 49. Study-level points and caveats: Measured sharing among donors was expected to vary with sequencing depth.

CD4+ cells yielded CD45RA+ naive and CD45RA-negative memory subsets. This CDR3 comprises 15 residues. Germline-derived CDR1 and CDR2 are SQVTM and ANQGSEA. V dropped 6 bases and J dropped 0; count of bases not matched to a gene: 1. In regard to this clone: Its antigen is currently unknown. Within the sample, other DNA sequences also encode this same CDR3.

Clones were sequenced by immunoSEQ multiplex PCR, and TCRdb holds only the in-frame ones, with some missing. The data contain some 1.5 million clones, around 97% of them singletons. What was sequenced was naive CD4+ T cells sorted from blood. Subset indicated: CD45RA+ positively selected. This receptor was identified in a young man in good health. This sequence joins TRBV29-1 and TRBJ2-1; TRBD2 agrees at 14 bases. DNA of the CDR3: TGCAGCGTGGGGACTAGCGGGAGCTCCTACAATGAGCAGTTCTTC. Amino acids: CSVGTSGSSYNEQFF.